The clone carrying this T cell receptor beta chain was seen at least ten times. Its antigen is not identified. The data belong to a study of molecular identifiers for immune sequencing clone quantification. It was with previously described methods and listed TCR primers that bulk TCR libraries were made. TCRdb passed the PCR reads through MiXCR, listing each CDR3 protein once. In the table there are roughly 71,000 distinct CDR3 sequences, 15% to 20% of which are singletons. General study points: Shared barcodes on identical TCR molecules could underestimate the sizes of highly expanded clones. Clones exceeding 20 RNA copies carried over 97% of effector molecules but under 1% of naive-cell molecules.

The CDR3 spans 11 residues. Germline CDR1 DFQATT, CDR2 SNEGSKA (reference sequence). Deletions cut 6 bases from V and 6 bases from J, with 12 bases between. The chain combines TRBV20-1 with TRBJ2-7; either TRBD1 or TRBD2 may fit D (5 bases each). This TCR was sampled from a human donor in good health. Some libraries in this study had Jurkat cell RNA spiked in. The sequencing sample was made of naive CD8+ T cells from blood, with Jurkat cell RNA spiked in. Subset given: FACS-sorted CD8+CD4-CCR7+CD45RA+ naive T cells. The CDR3 sequence is CSAYTGLEQYF. For the CDR3, the DNA is TGCAGTGCCTATACAGGACTCGAGCAGTACTTC.